The entry below describes one T cell receptor beta chain. Its target is unknown. This record comes from a study of blood T cells in healthy people across ages. Overall study results and limits: Since the PBMCs were unsorted, naive and antigen-experienced cells could not be conclusively compared. Getting older went along with TCR beta diversity per million T cells dropping roughly linearly. Across samples, TCR beta diversity tracked strongly with naive T cell percentage.

Primed by a sample-barcoded 5' primer and a J-beta primer mix, a second PCR proceeded for about 6 to 12 cycles. Every single cDNA molecule received a tag from a template-switch adaptor with 12 random nucleotides. In TCRdb, the 5' RACE reads were re-called with MiXCR into one record per CDR3 protein. This table holds over a million distinct CDR3 sequences, 40% to 50% found once. The source material was blood. The clonotype comes from a woman in her fifties or sixties in good health.

The CDR3 region is CSATRLAGVRDEQYF. The CDR3 DNA follows: TGCAGTGCTACCCGACTAGCGGGAGTTCGTGACGAGCAGTACTTC. The rearrangement uses TRBV20-1 and TRBJ2-7; 12 bases match TRBD2. The V gene's germline CDR1 is DFQATT and CDR2 SNEGSKA (reference sequence). CDR3 length: 15 amino acids. Trimming at V came to 4 bases and at J to 5 bases, leaving 9 bases not matched to a gene.